Following are 24 T cell receptor beta chains from one sample sequenced in a study of vaccination and CD4 T cells after COVID-19 (dated by TCRdb to about 2022). The sample's time point label, in plain terms: late sampling 161 to 241 days after vaccination in a few convalescent patients. In light of the paper, this sample's treatment or condition label describes: approximately 11-day PBMC culture with coronavirus spike peptide pools or control peptides (ViraFEST assay). Library generation was performed with PCR. Sequenced on an Illumina iSeq 100. DNA from cultured CD4+ T cells was subjected to TCR sequencing with the Oncomine TCR Beta short-read assay at the Johns Hopkins FTIC core. In-frame beta chains were kept once TCRdb had trimmed the public reads at Q25 with fastp and called clones with MiXCR. All rows with the same CDR3 protein become a single entry with the most common DNA and genes. This sample holds around 18,000 distinct CDR3 sequences; around 50% were observed only once. The top ten clones comprise 21% of the sample.

These receptors' targets are unknown. The sample in question was CD4+ T cells from blood, cultured in vitro, obtained about 7 months after SARS-CoV-2 vaccination. These receptor sequences come from a human donor who had recovered from COVID-19.

CDR3 DNA sequence: TGTGCCAGCAGCCGATTCCGGACAGGGCCGGGCACAGATACGCAGTATTTT. This encodes CASSRFRTGPGTDTQYF. This chain joins TRBV11-1 and TRBJ2-3, with 8 bases lining up with TRBD1. V trimming: 5 bases; J trimming: 1 base; junction bases outside the gene matches: 11. Germline V gives CDR1 SGHAT, CDR2 FQDESV (reference sequence). This CDR3 is 17 amino acids long.

The table lists this clonotype with a count of one. CDR3 DNA sequence: TGTGCCAGCAGTGCCGGCAGGAATCAGCCCCAGCATTTT. Its protein is CASSAGRNQPQHF. V is TRBV6-1 and J is TRBJ1-5; D is uncertain. CDR1 and CDR2 (germline): MNHNS, SASEGT. Trimming pared 4 bases from V and 4 bases from J, leaving 8 bases between. This CDR3 comprises 13 residues.

The gene calls are TRBV4-1 and TRBJ2-5, with D unclear. This CDR3 is built from 15 residues. Germline loops: CDR1 MGHRA, CDR2 YSYEKL. V was shortened by 2 bases and J by 1 base, with 11 bases between the two germline ends. The CDR3 region has the DNA TGCGCCAGCAGCCAATTTACCCGGACCCAAGAGACCCAGTACTTC. It translates to CASSQFTRTQETQYF.

The rearrangement joins TRBV20-1 to TRBJ2-7, with 11 bases matching TRBD2. The CDR3 extends over 17 amino acids. With 6 bases clipped from V and 5 bases from J, the junction kept 18 bases outside the gene matches. From germline, CDR1 is DFQATT and CDR2 SNEGSKA (reference sequence). This chain's CDR3 is CSANLAGGHLGEHEQYF. CDR3 coding DNA: TGCAGTGCCAATCTAGCGGGGGGACATCTGGGCGAACACGAGCAGTACTTC.

The CDR3 bases are TGCAGTGCTTGGACTAGCGGATTCACAGATACGCAGTATTTT. Translated, it gives CSAWTSGFTDTQYF. This rearrangement joins TRBV20-1 to TRBJ2-3, with 10 bases matching TRBD2. Unmatched junction bases numbered 4, after V lost 5 bases and J lost 2 bases. Germline lookup yields CDR1 DFQATT and CDR2 SNEGSKA (reference sequence). The length of the CDR3 is 14 residues.

V and J are TRBV27 and TRBJ2-7; 9 nucleotides agree with TRBD2. This CDR3 has 15 residues. Trimming took 4 bases from V and 3 from J; bases not matched to a gene: 7. Germline V gives CDR1 MNHEY, CDR2 SMNVEV (reference sequence). CDR3 sequence: CASSSAGTSLYEQYF. CDR3 DNA: TGTGCCAGCAGTTCCGCCGGGACTAGCCTCTACGAGCAGTACTTC.

This clonotype was detected only once. The chain links TRBV4-1 to TRBJ1-1, with a weak D call TRBD1 (5 bases). The CDR3 contains 13 residues. Trimming took off 1 base at V and 5 bases at J, with 8 bases between the two ends. CDR1 is MGHRA, CDR2 YSYEKL, per germline. This CDR3 reads CASSQGRGTEAFF. DNA of the CDR3: TGCGCCAGCAGCCAAGGTCGGGGGACTGAAGCTTTCTTT.

This chain uses TRBV27 with TRBJ2-2; the D is unclear. The CDR3 has 14 residues. The germline V gene has CDR1 MNHEY and CDR2 SMNVEV (reference sequence). The V end lost 6 bases, the J end lost 1 base, and 9 bases lay between the germline ends. The CDR3, as DNA: TGTGCCAGCAGATTTTCTAGGAACACCGGGGAGCTGTTTTTT. Translating gives CASRFSRNTGELFF.

The chain links TRBV20-1 to TRBJ2-3; tentatively, D is TRBD2 (6 bases). The V gene lost 3 bases and the J gene lost 5 bases, with 15 bases spanning the gap. The CDR3 consists of 14 residues. Germline loops: CDR1 DFQATT, CDR2 SNEGSKA (reference sequence). DNA for the CDR3: TGCAGTGCTAGGCGTAGCCCGCGGGGAGATACGCAGTATTTT. As protein: CSARRSPRGDTQYF.

The J gene is TRBJ1-2, the V gene TRBV7-6, with D unresolved. CDR1 is SGHVS and CDR2 is FNYEAQ in the germline V gene. This CDR3 has 14 amino acids. V lost 5 bases to trimming and J lost 6 bases, with 16 bases between them. Here the CDR3 reads CASSPEPGSNGYTF. DNA of the CDR3: TGTGCCAGCAGCCCTGAGCCAGGTTCGAATGGCTACACCTTC.

The J gene is TRBJ2-5, the V gene TRBV20-1, with 7 bases fitting TRBD1. Germline lookup yields CDR1 DFQATT and CDR2 SNEGSKA (reference sequence). V was pared by 4 bases and J by 3 bases, with 8 bases of the junction left unmatched. The CDR3 is 14 residues long. The CDR3 DNA reads as TGCAGTGCTACCCCCGGGACAGTGAAAGAGACCCAGTACTTC. As protein: CSATPGTVKETQYF.

This clonotype was seen a few times. The genes are TRBV20-1 and TRBJ2-3; a weak D match, TRBD2 (7 bases). This CDR3 has 16 residues. The V and J ends lost 6 bases and 5 bases respectively, with 24 bases between them. Germline V gene data show CDR1 as DFQATT and CDR2 as SNEGSKA (reference sequence). CDR3 residues: CSANSWGLAAGDTQYF. Here the CDR3 DNA reads TGCAGTGCGAATTCCTGGGGGCTAGCGGCAGGAGATACGCAGTATTTT.

This clonotype was detected only a few times. This rearrangement joins TRBV27 to TRBJ1-2, with 7 bases matching TRBD1. Trimming took 5 bases from V and 7 from J; bases not matched to a gene: 7. CDR1 is MNHEY, CDR2 SMNVEV, per germline (reference sequence). The CDR3 is made up of 13 amino acids. Here the CDR3 DNA reads TGTGCCAGCAGTCAAAGGGGGCGCGGTGGCTACACCTTC. It codes for CASSQRGRGGYTF.

The chain links TRBV20-1 to TRBJ1-1; D gene ambiguous. The CDR3 is 15 amino acids. In germline, CDR1 is DFQATT, CDR2 SNEGSKA (reference sequence). V lost 0 bases, J lost 9 bases, and 20 bases lay in between. The CDR3: CSARDRRSGLRQAFF. CDR3 nucleotide sequence: TGCAGTGCTAGAGATAGGAGATCGGGGTTACGACAAGCTTTCTTT.

This clonotype showed up just a few times. The V gene is TRBV20-1, the J gene TRBJ2-5; the D gene is possibly TRBD2 (6 bases). Germline CDR1 DFQATT, CDR2 SNEGSKA (reference sequence). The CDR3 sequence is 13 residues long. V lost 1 base, J lost 5 bases, and 11 bases lay in between. The CDR3 reads CSARVEGTETQYF. In nucleotides, the CDR3 is TGCAGTGCTAGAGTGGAGGGAACCGAGACCCAGTACTTC.

The chain employs TRBV20-1 and TRBJ1-1, with D perhaps matching TRBD1 (6 bases). The CDR3 consists of 12 residues. V gave up 4 bases and J gave up 10 bases, with 16 bases separating them. Germline CDR1 DFQATT, CDR2 SNEGSKA (reference sequence). CDR3 protein: CSANKGGLVAFF. The CDR3 coding sequence is TGCAGTGCTAATAAGGGGGGCTTGGTAGCTTTCTTT.

The DNA for the CDR3 is TGCAGTGCTAGGTCCCTCGGGGGCGTCAAACCCAGAAACACCATATATTTT. Its translation is CSARSLGGVKPRNTIYF. The chain is built from TRBV20-1 and TRBJ1-3; D possibly corresponds to TRBD1 (6 bases). Germline CDR1 reads DFQATT; CDR2 reads SNEGSKA (reference sequence). V was pared by 3 bases and J by 5 bases, with 23 bases between. The CDR3 extends over 17 amino acids.

The CDR3, as DNA: TGCAGTGCTAATAGGGGCCAAGAGACCCAGTACTTC. Protein: CSANRGQETQYF. This chain joins TRBV20-1 and TRBJ2-5, with D possibly being TRBD1 (5 bases). Germline CDR1 and CDR2: DFQATT and SNEGSKA (reference sequence). The CDR3 sequence is 12 residues long. V dropped 4 bases and J dropped 1 base, with 7 bases sitting between them.

The J gene is TRBJ1-1, the V gene TRBV2, with no clear D. CDR3 size: 13 residues. Between the trimmed V and J ends, which lost 8 bases and 0 bases, there was a span of 10 bases. CDR1 SNHLY and CDR2 FYNNEI come from the germline V gene. The CDR3 region is CASGTDLNTEAFF. DNA for the CDR3: TGTGCCAGCGGCACAGATCTGAACACTGAAGCTTTCTTT.

The rearrangement joins TRBV29-1 to TRBJ1-1, with D hard to call. CDR1 is SQVTM and CDR2 is ANQGSEA in the germline V gene. The CDR3 length is 14 residues. V lost 4 bases, J lost 3 bases, and 15 bases lay in between. CDR3 in DNA: TGCAGCGTTGCGGTTCGAGGGAGGCACACTGAAGCTTTCTTT. Translated, it gives CSVAVRGRHTEAFF. The whole variable domain, remainder taken from reference TRBV29-1 and TRBJ1-1, is SAVISQKPSRDICQRGTSLTIQCQVDSQVTMMFWYRQQPGQSLTLIATANQGSEATYESGFVIDKFPISRPNLTFSTLTVSNMSPEDSSIYLCSVAVRGRHTEAFFGQGTRLTVV.

This clonotype occurred a few times. The chain employs TRBV6-1 and TRBJ2-7; 7 nucleotides align to TRBD2. The germline V gene has CDR1 MNHNS and CDR2 SASEGT. Trimming removed 7 bases from V and 6 bases from J; junction bases left unmatched: 18. The CDR3 loop spans 16 amino acids. The CDR3 bases are TGTGCCAGCACCCCGAGTCGGGACTATCCCAACGCCGAGCAGTACTTC. It translates to CASTPSRDYPNAEQYF.

The rearrangement links TRBV2 to TRBJ2-7; 7 bases agree with TRBD2. Germline V gene sequence: CDR1 SNHLY, CDR2 FYNNEI. V dropped 8 bases and J dropped 0; count of bases not matched to a gene: 7. This CDR3 has 14 amino acids. CDR3 residues: CASGLERVSYEQYF. The CDR3 DNA reads as TGTGCCAGCGGACTAGAACGTGTCTCCTACGAGCAGTACTTC.

As for this clonotype: The germline gene is not matched at one end of the junction; a read error may be the cause. The chain couples TRBV7-2 to TRBJ2-3, with D hard to call. The length of the CDR3 is 16 residues. Germline V gene data show CDR1 as SGHTA and CDR2 as FQGNSA. CDR3 nucleotides: TGTGCCAGCAACTTACCAGGACCAGCCAGCACAGATACGCAGTATTTT. Translating gives CASNLPGPASTDTQYF.

The chain carries TRBV20-1 and TRBJ2-1; D is uncertain. V was pared by 3 bases and J by 4 bases, with 13 bases between. The CDR3 length is 14 residues. Per germline, CDR1 DFQATT and CDR2 SNEGSKA (reference sequence). This CDR3 reads CSASPSQLYNEQFF. CDR3 nucleotides: TGCAGTGCTAGTCCGAGCCAACTTTACAATGAGCAGTTCTTC.